This record looks at one T cell receptor beta chain sequence and its context. Its cognate antigen is unknown. Alongside a J-beta primer mix, a sample-barcoded 5' primer served in a second PCR lasting about 7 to 11 cycles. The template-switch adaptor, which had 12 random nucleotides, put a tag on each cDNA molecule. MiXCR was run by TCRdb on the 5' RACE reads, yielding one entry per CDR3 protein. The data show roughly 1.5 million distinct CDR3 sequences, less than 45% seen once. This specimen comes from a study of blood T cells in healthy people across ages. Germline assignment: CDR1 SGDLS and CDR2 YYNGEE. This CDR3 region has 15 residues. Study conclusions and caveats: Per million T cells, TCR beta diversity dropped about linearly as age rose.

The sequence was collected from a woman under 30 in good health. Sequenced material: blood. V is TRBV9 and J is TRBJ2-1, with 9 nucleotides matching TRBD1. Near its end, the DNA agrees better with TRBJ2-7, so the J call may be wrong. CDR3 DNA sequence: TGTGCCAGCGGCGGACAGGGGACCTCCTACAATGAGCAGTACTTC. Its translation: CASGGQGTSYNEQYF.